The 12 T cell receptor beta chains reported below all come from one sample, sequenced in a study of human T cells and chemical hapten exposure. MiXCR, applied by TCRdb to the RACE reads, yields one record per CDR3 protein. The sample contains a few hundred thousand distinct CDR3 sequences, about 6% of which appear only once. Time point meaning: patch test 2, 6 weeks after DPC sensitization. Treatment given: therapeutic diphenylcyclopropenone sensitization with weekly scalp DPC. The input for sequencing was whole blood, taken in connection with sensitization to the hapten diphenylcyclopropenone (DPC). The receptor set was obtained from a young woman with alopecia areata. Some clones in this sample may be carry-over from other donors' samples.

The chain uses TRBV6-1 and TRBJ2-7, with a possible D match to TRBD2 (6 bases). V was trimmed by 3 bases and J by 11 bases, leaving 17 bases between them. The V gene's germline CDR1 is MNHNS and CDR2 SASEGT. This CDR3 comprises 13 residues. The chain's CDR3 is CASSEGRGPGEYF. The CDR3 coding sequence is TGTGCCAGCAGTGAGGGACGCGGCCCGGGGGAGTACTTC.

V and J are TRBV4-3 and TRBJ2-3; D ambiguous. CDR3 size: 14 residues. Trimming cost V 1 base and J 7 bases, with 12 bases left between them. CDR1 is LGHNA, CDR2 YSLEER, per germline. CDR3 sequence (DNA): TGCGCCAGCAGCCAAGTATCCAGGAGCAATACGCAGTATTTT. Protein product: CASSQVSRSNTQYF.

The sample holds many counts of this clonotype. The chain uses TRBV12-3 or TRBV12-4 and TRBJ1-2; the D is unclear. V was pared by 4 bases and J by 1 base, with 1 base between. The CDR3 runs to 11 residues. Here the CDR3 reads CASSYNYGYTF. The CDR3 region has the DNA TGTGCCAGCAGTTATAACTATGGCTACACCTTC.

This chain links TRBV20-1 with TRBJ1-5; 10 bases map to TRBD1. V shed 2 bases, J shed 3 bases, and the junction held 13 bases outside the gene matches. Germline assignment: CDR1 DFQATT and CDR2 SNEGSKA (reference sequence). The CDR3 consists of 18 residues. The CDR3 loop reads CSARLTGGPPGANQPQHF. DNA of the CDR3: TGCAGTGCTAGATTGACAGGGGGCCCACCCGGGGCCAATCAGCCCCAGCATTTT.

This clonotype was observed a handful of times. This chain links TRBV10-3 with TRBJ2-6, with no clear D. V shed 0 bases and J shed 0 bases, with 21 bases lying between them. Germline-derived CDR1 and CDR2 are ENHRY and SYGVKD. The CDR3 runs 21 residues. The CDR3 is CAISESIILATRGSGANVLTF. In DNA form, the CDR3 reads TGTGCCATCAGTGAGTCGATTATTCTGGCTACCCGCGGCTCTGGGGCCAACGTCCTGACTTTC.

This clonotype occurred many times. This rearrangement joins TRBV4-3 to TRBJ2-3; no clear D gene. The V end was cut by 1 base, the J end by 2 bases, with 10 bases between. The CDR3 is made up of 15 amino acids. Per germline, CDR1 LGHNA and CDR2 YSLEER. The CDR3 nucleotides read TGCGCCAGCAGCCAAGTCCTCAGCCCCACAGATACGCAGTATTTT. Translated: CASSQVLSPTDTQYF.

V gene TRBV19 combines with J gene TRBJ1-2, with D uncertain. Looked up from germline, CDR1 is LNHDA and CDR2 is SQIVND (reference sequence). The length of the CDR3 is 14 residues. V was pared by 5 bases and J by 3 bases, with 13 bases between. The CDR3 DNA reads TGTGCCAGTAGTTACAACCCGGGAGACTATGGCTACACCTTC. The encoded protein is CASSYNPGDYGYTF.

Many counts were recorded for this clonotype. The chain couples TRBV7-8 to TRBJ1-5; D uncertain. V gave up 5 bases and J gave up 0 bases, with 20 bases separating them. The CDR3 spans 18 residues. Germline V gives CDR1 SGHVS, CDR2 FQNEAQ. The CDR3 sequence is CASSRNSDADYSNQPQHF. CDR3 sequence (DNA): TGTGCCAGCAGCCGCAACAGCGATGCGGATTATAGCAATCAGCCCCAGCATTTT.

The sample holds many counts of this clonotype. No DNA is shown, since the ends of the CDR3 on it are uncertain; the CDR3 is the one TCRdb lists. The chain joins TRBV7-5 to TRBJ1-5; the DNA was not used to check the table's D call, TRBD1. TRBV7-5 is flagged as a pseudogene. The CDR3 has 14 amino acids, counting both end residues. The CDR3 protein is CISVPEGGGQPQHF.

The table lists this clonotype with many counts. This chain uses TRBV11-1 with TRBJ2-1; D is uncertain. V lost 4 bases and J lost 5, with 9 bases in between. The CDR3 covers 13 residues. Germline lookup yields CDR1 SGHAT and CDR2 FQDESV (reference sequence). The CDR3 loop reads CASSYIRNNEQFF. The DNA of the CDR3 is TGTGCCAGCAGCTACATACGGAACAATGAGCAGTTCTTC.

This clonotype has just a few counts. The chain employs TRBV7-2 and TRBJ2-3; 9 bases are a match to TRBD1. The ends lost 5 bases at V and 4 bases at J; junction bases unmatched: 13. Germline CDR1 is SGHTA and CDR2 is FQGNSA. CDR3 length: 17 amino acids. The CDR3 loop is CASSTGGQGRKADTQYF. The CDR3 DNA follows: TGTGCCAGCAGCACGGGGGGACAGGGTAGGAAGGCAGATACGCAGTATTTT.

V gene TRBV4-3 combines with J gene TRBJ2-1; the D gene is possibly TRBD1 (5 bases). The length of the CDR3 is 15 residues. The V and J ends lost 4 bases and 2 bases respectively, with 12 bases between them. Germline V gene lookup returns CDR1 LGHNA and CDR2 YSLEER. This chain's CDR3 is CASSREHRTYNEQFF. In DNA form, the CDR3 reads TGCGCCAGCAGCCGCGAACACAGGACCTACAATGAGCAGTTCTTC.